The 9 T cell receptor beta chains presented below share a single source sample, sequenced in a study of T cell responses to AZD1222 COVID-19 vaccine. Assay: immunoSEQ multiplex PCR; the TCRdb copy retains only in-frame clones and omits some. Counted here are some 50,000 clones, around 90% occurring once; the ten biggest clones make up 0.9% to 1.2%. Sequenced here: peripheral blood, sampled 28 days after the second AZD1222 dose. All receptors come from an adult who received the AZD1222 COVID-19 vaccine.

About this clone: Sequence at one end of the junction differs from germline and may be a read error. The chain employs TRBV10-2 and TRBJ2-1; D not resolved. This CDR3 is 19 amino acids long. Germline V gives CDR1 WSHSY, CDR2 SAAADI. CDR3 coding DNA: TGCGCCAGCAGGGAGTGGGCAGGTAGCCTAGTTGGTATGAGCAATGAGCAGTTCTTC. As protein: CASREWAGSLVGMSNEQFF.

The V call is TRBV6-5, the J call TRBJ2-1; 7 bases are a match to TRBD1. Germline V CDR1 and CDR2: MNHEY, SVGAGI. The CDR3 runs to 12 residues. Trimming removed 6 bases from V and 7 bases from J; junction bases left unmatched: 3. The chain's CDR3 is CASRGQVNEQFF. CDR3 in DNA: TGTGCCAGCAGAGGACAGGTAAATGAGCAGTTCTTC.

The rearrangement joins TRBV18 to TRBJ1-6, with D possibly matching TRBD1 (5 bases). Per the germline V gene, CDR1 is KGHSH and CDR2 is LQKENI. CDR3 length: 14 residues. The V end lost 5 bases, the J end lost 10 bases, and 15 bases lay between the germline ends. The CDR3 region is CASSFAGGKSPLHF. CDR3 DNA sequence: TGTGCCAGCTCATTTGCGGGGGGAAAGTCACCCCTCCACTTT.

The V and J genes are TRBV27 and TRBJ2-1; 7 bases agree with TRBD2. The CDR3 contains 15 residues. Germline trimming cut 5 bases from V and 8 bases from J; bases unmatched to any gene: 12. The germline V gene encodes CDR1 MNHEY and CDR2 SMNVEV (reference sequence). The CDR3: CASSKSGTTPYEQFF. The CDR3 DNA sequence: TGTGCCAGCAGTAAATCCGGGACTACCCCTTATGAGCAGTTCTTC.

The chain has TRBV19 and TRBJ2-2; weak D call: TRBD2 (6 bases). CDR1 is LNHDA and CDR2 is SQIVND in the germline V gene (reference sequence). CDR3 size: 14 residues. V gave up 1 base and J gave up 8 bases, with 11 bases separating them. The CDR3 reads CASSIVHGSGELFF. The DNA for the CDR3 is TGTGCCAGTAGTATAGTCCACGGGAGTGGGGAGCTGTTTTTT.

V usage is TRBV4-1 and J usage is TRBJ1-3; D might be TRBD1 (6 bases). The germline V and J ends were trimmed by 1 base and 7 bases, with 17 bases remaining between them. The CDR3 has 16 amino acids. Germline CDR1 is MGHRA and CDR2 is YSYEKL. The CDR3 protein is CASSQVSSGALNTIYF. CDR3 sequence (DNA): TGCGCCAGCAGCCAAGTCTCTTCGGGGGCATTGAACACCATATATTTT.

The chain recombines TRBV4-1 with TRBJ1-2; 8 positions match TRBD1. The germline CDR1 and CDR2 sequences are MGHRA and YSYEKL. Losses at the gene ends were 5 bases for V and 5 bases for J; bases not matched to a gene: 13. This CDR3 is 16 amino acids long. DNA of the CDR3: TGCGCCAGCAGCTCTGGACAGGGCTCTAGACCTTATGGCTACACCTTC. Residues: CASSSGQGSRPYGYTF.

CDR3 DNA sequence: TGTGCCAGCAGCAAGTCAGGGAACAGGTACGAGCAGTACTTC. Translation gives CASSKSGNRYEQYF. The genes are TRBV7-2 and TRBJ2-7, with D tentatively TRBD1 (5 bases). V was clipped by 5 bases and J by 4 bases, with 15 bases between them. The germline CDR1 and CDR2 sequences are SGHTA and FQGNSA. This CDR3 has 14 amino acids.

This chain connects TRBV4-1 to TRBJ2-7; 10 bases align to TRBD2. Per germline, CDR1 MGHRA and CDR2 YSYEKL. The V and J ends lost 4 bases and 3 bases, in that order; junction bases with no gene match: 12. This CDR3 is 17 amino acids long. This chain's CDR3 is CASSRESLAGDIYEQYF. The CDR3, as DNA: TGCGCCAGCAGCCGAGAATCTCTAGCGGGAGATATCTACGAGCAGTACTTC.